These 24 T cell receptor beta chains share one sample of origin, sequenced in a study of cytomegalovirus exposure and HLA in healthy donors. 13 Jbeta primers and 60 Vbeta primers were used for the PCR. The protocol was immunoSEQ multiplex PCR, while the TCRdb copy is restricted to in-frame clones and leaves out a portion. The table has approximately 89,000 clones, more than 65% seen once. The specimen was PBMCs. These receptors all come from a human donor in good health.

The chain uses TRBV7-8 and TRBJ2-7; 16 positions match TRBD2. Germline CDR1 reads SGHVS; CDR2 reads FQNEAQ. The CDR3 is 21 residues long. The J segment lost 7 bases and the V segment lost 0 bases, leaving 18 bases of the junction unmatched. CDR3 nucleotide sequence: TGTGCCAGCAGCTTAGCCCCCCCCGGGACTAGCGGGAGGGTTCCGGGGAGGGAGCAGTACTTC. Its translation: CASSLAPPGTSGRVPGREQYF.

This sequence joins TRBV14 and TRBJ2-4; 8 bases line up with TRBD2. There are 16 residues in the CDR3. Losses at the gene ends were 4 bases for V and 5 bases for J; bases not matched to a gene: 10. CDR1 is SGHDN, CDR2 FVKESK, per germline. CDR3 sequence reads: CASSPLSGGDQNIQYF. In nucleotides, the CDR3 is TGTGCCAGCAGCCCCCTTTCGGGAGGGGACCAAAACATTCAGTACTTC.

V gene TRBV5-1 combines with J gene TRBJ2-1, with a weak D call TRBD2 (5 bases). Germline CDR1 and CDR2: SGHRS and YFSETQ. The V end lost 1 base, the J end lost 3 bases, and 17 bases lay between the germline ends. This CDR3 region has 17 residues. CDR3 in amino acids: CASSLSGRGTRYNEQFF. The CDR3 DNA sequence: TGCGCCAGCAGCTTGTCGGGTCGGGGAACTCGCTACAATGAGCAGTTCTTC.

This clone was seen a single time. The DNA for the CDR3 is TGTGCCAGCAGTGAAAGCCCCCCTCCAGATACGCAGTATTTT. Translated: CASSESPPPDTQYF. The chain links TRBV2 to TRBJ2-3; no reliable D call. Trimming shortened V by 2 bases and J by 4 bases, and 10 bases separated the two germline ends. This CDR3 contains 14 residues. The germline V gene encodes CDR1 SNHLY and CDR2 FYNNEI.

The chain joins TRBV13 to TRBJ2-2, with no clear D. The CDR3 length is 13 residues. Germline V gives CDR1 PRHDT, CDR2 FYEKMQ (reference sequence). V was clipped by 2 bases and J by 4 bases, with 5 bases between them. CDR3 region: CASSLFRTGELFF. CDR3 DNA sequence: TGTGCCAGCAGCTTATTCCGCACCGGGGAGCTGTTTTTT.

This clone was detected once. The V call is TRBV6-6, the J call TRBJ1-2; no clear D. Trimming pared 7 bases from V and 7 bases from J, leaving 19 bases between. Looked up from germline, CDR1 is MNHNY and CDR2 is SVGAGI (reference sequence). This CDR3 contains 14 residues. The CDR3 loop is CASKPTGILGGYTF. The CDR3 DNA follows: TGTGCCAGCAAGCCAACCGGGATTCTGGGTGGCTACACCTTC.

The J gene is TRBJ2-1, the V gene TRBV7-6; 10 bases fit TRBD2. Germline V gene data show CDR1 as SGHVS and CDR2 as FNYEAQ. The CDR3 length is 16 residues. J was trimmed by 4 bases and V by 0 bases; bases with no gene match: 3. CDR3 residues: CASSLASGGPYNEQFF. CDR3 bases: TGTGCCAGCAGCTTAGCTAGCGGGGGGCCTTACAATGAGCAGTTCTTC.

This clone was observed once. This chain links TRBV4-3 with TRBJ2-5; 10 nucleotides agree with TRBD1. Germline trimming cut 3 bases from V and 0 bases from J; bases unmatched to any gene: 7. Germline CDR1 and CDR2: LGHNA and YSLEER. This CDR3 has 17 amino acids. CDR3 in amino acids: CASSQGRGQGYQETQYF. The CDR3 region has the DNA TGCGCCAGCAGCCAGGGGAGGGGACAGGGGTACCAAGAGACCCAGTACTTC.

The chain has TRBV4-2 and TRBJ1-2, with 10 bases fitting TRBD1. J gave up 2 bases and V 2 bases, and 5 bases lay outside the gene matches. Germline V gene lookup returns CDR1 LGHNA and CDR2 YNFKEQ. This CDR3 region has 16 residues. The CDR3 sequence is CASSQQTGGANYGYTF. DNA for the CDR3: TGTGCCAGCAGCCAACAGACAGGGGGCGCCAACTATGGCTACACCTTC.

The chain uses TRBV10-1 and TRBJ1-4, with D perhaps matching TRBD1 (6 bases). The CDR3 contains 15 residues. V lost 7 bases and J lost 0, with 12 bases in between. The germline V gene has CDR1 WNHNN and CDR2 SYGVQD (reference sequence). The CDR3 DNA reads TGCGCCAGCATAGTCTGGACAGCAACTAATGAAAAACTGTTTTTT. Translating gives CASIVWTATNEKLFF.

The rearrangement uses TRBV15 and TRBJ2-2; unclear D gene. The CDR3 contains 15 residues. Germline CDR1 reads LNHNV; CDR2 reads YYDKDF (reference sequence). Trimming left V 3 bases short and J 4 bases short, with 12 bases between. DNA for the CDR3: TGTGCCACCAGCAGCCTCACCCCCAGCACCGGGGAGCTGTTTTTT. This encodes CATSSLTPSTGELFF.

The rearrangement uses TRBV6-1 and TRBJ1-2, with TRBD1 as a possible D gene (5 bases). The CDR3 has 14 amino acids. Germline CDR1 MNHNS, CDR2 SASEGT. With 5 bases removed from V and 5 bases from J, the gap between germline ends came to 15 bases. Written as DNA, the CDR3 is TGTGCCAGCAGTAGAGAAGCAACAGGTTATGGCTACACCTTC. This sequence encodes CASSREATGYGYTF.

The CDR3 sequence is CASSISSTTYYEQYF. The DNA for the CDR3 is TGTGCCAGTAGTATATCCTCGACTACCTACTACGAGCAGTACTTC. The chain recombines TRBV19 with TRBJ2-7; a weak D match, TRBD2 (5 bases). The CDR3 totals 15 residues. Germline values: CDR1 LNHDA, CDR2 SQIVND (reference sequence). V lost 2 bases and J lost 3, with 14 bases in between.

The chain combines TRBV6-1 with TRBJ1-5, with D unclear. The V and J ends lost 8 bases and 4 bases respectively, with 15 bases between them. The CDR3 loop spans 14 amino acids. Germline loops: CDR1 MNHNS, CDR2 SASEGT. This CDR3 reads CASGPDRGNQPQHF. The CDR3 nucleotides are TGTGCCAGCGGTCCGGACCGGGGAAATCAGCCCCAGCATTTT.

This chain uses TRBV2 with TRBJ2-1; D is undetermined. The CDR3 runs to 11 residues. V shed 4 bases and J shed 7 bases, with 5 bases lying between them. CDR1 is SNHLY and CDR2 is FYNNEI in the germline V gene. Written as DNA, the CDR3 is TGTGCCAGCAGTGTTATGAATGAGCAGTTCTTC. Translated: CASSVMNEQFF.

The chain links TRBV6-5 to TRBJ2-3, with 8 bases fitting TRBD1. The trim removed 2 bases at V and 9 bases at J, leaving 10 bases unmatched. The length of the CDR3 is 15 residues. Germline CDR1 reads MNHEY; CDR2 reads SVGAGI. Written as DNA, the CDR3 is TGTGCCAGCAGTTACGGGGTAATGACAGGGGACACGCAGTATTTT. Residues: CASSYGVMTGDTQYF.

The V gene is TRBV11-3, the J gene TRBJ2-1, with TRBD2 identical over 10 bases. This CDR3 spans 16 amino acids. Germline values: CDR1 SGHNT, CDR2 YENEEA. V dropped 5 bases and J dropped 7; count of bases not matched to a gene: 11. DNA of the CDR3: TGTGCCAGCAGCCGATGGGGGCTAGCGGGGGATAATGAGCAGTTCTTC. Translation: CASSRWGLAGDNEQFF.

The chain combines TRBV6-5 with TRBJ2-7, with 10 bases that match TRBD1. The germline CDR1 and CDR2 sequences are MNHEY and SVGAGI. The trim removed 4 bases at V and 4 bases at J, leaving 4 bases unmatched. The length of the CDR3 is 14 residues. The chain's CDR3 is CASSSGTGVYEQYF. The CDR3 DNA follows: TGTGCCAGCAGTTCCGGGACAGGGGTTTACGAGCAGTACTTC.

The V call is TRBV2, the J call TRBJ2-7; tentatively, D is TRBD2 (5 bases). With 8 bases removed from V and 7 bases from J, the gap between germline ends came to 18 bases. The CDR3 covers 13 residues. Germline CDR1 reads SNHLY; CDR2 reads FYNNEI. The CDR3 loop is CASSKEEVGEQYF. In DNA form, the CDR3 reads TGTGCCAGCTCAAAGGAGGAGGTTGGAGAGCAGTACTTC.

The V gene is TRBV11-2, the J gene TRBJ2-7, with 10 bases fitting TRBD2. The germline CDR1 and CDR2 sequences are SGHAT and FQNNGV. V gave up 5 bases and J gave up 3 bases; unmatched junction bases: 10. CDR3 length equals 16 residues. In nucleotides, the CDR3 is TGTGCCAGCAGCCAATCCACTAGCGGGGACATCTACGAGCAGTACTTC. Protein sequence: CASSQSTSGDIYEQYF.

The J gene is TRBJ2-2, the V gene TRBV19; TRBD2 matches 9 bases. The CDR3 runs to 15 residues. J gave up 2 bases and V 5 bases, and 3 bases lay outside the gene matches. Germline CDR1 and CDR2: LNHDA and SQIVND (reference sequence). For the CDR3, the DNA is TGTGCCAGTAGTGCGGGACTAGCCAACACCGGGGAGCTGTTTTTT. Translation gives CASSAGLANTGELFF.

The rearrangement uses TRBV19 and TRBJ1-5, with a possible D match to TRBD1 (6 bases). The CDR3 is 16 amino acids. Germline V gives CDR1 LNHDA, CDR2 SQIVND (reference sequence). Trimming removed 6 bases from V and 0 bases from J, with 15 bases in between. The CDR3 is CASSLGQGPSNQPQHF. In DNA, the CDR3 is TGTGCCAGTAGCCTCGGCCAGGGGCCTAGCAATCAGCCCCAGCATTTT.

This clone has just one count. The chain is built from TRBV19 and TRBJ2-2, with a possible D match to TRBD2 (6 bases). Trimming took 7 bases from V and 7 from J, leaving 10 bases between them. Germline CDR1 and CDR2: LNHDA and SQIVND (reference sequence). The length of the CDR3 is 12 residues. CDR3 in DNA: TGTGCCAGTAAAACGGGAGTCGGGGAGCTGTTTTTT. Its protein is CASKTGVGELFF.

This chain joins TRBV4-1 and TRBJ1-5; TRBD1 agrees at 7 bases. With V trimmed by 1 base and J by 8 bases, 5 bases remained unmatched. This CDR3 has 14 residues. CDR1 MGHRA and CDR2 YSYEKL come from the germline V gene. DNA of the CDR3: TGCGCCAGCAGCCAAGCCCACAGGGGAGAGCCCCAGCATTTT. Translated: CASSQAHRGEPQHF.